This TCR beta chain was found in a study of blood T cell repertoires in COVID-19. Study at large: Acute and convalescent COVID-19 specimens originated in the United States, Italy and Spain. PBMCs, B-cell-depleted T cells, or T cells provided the cDNA or gDNA that made up the material.

This CDR3 is built from 19 residues. Germline CDR1 LNHDA, CDR2 SQIVND (reference sequence). Germline trimming cut 4 bases from V and 7 bases from J; bases unmatched to any gene: 17. Authors' analysis steps: The authors estimated nucleated cell counts from reference gene primer amplification. TCRdb's copy holds only in-frame clones and misses some; the assay was immunoSEQ multiplex PCR. V and J calls and clone size are those listed in that table; D and trimming were worked out from the DNA. The sample shows some 320,000 clones, over 75% of them seen only once. This receptor was taken from a woman aged 45-60 years who had recovered from COVID-19. The chain uses TRBV19 and TRBJ2-2; 11 nucleotides align to TRBD2. Source material: peripheral blood. CDR3 DNA: TGTGCCAGTAGTACCCATTCGCTAGCGGGAGGACTAGCGAACGGGGAGCTGTTTTTT. Its translation: CASSTHSLAGGLANGELFF. Filled out from reference TRBV19 and TRBJ2-2, the complete variable domain reads DGGITQSPKYLFRKEGQNVTLSCEQNLNHDAMYWYRQDPGQGLRLIYYSQIVNDFQKGDIAEGYSVSREKKESFPLTVTSAQKNPTAFYLCASSTHSLAGGLANGELFFGEGSRLTVL.